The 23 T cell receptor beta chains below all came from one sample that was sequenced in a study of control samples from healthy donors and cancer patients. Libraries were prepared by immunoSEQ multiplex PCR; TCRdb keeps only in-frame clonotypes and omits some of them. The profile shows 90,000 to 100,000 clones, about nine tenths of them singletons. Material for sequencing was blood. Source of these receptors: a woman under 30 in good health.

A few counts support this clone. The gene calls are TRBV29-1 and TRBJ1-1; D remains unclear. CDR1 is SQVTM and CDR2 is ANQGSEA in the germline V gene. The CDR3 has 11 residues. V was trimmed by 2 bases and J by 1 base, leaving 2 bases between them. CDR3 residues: CSVEQNTEAFF. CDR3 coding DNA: TGCAGCGTTGAACAGAACACTGAAGCTTTCTTT.

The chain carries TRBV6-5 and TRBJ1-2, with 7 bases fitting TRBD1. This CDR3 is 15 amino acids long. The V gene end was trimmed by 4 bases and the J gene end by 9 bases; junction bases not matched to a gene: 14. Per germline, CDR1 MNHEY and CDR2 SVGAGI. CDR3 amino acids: CASSSTTGTLFSYTF. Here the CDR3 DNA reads TGTGCCAGCAGTTCCACGACAGGGACCCTCTTTAGCTACACCTTC.

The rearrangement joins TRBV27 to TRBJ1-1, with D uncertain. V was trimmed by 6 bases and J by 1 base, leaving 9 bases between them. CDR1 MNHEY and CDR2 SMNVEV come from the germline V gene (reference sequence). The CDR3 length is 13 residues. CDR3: CASSPLGNTEAFF. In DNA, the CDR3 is TGTGCCAGCAGCCCGTTAGGGAACACTGAAGCTTTCTTT.

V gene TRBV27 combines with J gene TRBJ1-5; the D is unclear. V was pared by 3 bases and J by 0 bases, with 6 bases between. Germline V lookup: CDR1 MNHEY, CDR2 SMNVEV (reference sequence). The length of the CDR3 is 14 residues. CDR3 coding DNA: TGTGCCAGCAGTTTTAGCTATAGCAATCAGCCCCAGCATTTT. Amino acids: CASSFSYSNQPQHF.

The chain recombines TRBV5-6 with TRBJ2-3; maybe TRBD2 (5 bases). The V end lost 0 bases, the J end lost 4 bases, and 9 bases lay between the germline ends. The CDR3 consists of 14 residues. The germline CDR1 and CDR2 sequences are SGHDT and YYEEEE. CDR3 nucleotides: TGTGCCAGCAGCTTGGCTAGCTCCCCAGATACGCAGTATTTT. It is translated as CASSLASSPDTQYF.

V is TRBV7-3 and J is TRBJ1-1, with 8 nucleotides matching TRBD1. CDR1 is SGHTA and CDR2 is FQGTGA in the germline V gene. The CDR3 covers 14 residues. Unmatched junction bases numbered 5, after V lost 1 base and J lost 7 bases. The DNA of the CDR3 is TGTGCCAGCAGCTTAATCGACAGGGGAGGTGAAGCTTTCTTT. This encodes CASSLIDRGGEAFF.

As DNA, the CDR3 is TGTGCCACCAGCAGAGGACGGGGCGGGGCCGGGCTTTCGGCTAACTATGGCTACACCTTC. It is translated as CATSRGRGGAGLSANYGYTF. The chain couples TRBV15 to TRBJ1-2; D is possibly TRBD1 (5 bases). From germline, CDR1 is LNHNV and CDR2 YYDKDF (reference sequence). V was pared by 1 base and J by 0 bases, with 24 bases between. The CDR3 is 20 residues long.

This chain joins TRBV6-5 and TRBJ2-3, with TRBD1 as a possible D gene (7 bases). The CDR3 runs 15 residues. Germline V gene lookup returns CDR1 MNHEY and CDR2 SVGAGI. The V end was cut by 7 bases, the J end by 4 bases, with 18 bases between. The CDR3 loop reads CASTQPGRGADTQYF. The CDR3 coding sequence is TGTGCCAGCACTCAACCGGGCAGGGGGGCAGATACGCAGTATTTT.

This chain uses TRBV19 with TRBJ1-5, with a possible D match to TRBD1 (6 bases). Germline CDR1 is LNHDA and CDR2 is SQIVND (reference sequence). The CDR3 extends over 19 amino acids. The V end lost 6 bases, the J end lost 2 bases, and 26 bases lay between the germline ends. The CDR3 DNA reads TGTGCCAGTAGCAGCTACATTAGAGGGGGGGAGGTGGGCAATCAGCCCCAGCATTTT. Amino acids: CASSSYIRGGEVGNQPQHF.

Here the CDR3 reads CASSTTYEQYF. CDR3 DNA sequence: TGCGCCAGCAGCACAACCTACGAGCAGTACTTC. The rearrangement uses TRBV5-1 and TRBJ2-7, with unresolved D. V was cut by 4 bases and J by 2 bases, with 4 bases left in between. Germline loops: CDR1 SGHRS, CDR2 YFSETQ. This CDR3 is 11 amino acids long.

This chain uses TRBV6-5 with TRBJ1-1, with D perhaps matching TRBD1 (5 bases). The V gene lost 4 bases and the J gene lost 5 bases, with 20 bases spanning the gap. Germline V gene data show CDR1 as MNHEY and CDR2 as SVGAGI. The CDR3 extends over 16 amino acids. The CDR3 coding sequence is TGTGCCAGCAGTTTCACAGGAAGGCCCTATTTGACTGAAGCTTTCTTT. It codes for CASSFTGRPYLTEAFF.

The CDR3 reads CASSPGLLSPYGYTF. CDR3 nucleotide sequence: TGTGCCAGCAGTCCGGGACTCCTCTCCCCCTATGGCTACACCTTC. The J gene is TRBJ1-2, the V gene TRBV6-5, with a tentative D call TRBD1 (5 bases). The V and J ends lost 5 bases and 4 bases respectively, with 17 bases between them. The CDR3 contains 15 residues. Per the germline V gene, CDR1 is MNHEY and CDR2 is SVGAGI.

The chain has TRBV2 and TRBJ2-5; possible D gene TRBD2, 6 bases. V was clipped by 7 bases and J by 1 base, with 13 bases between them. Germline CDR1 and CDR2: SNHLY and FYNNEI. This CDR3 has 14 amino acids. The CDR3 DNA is TGTGCCAGCATCGACGCGGGATTCCAAGAGACCCAGTACTTC. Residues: CASIDAGFQETQYF.

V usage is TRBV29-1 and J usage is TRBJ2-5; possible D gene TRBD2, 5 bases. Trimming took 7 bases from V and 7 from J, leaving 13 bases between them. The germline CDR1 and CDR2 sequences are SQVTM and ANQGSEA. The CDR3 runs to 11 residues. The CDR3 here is CSAHSGRTQYF. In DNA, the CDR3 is TGCAGCGCCCACAGCGGAAGGACCCAGTACTTC.

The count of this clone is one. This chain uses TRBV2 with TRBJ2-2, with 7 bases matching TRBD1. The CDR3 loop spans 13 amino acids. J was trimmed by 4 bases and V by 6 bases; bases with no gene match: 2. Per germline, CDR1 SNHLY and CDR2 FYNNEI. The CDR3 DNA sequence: TGTGCCAGCAGCGCAGGGGGCACCGGGGAGCTGTTTTTT. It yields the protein CASSAGGTGELFF.

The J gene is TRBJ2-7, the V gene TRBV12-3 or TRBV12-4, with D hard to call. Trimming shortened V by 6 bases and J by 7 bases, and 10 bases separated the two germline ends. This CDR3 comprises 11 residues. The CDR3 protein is CASRTAREQYF. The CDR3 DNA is TGTGCCAGCAGGACGGCGCGGGAGCAGTACTTC.

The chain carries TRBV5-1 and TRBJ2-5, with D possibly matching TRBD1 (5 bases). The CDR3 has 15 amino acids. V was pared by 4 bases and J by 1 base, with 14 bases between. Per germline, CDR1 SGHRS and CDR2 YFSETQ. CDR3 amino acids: CASSRSRGFQETQYF. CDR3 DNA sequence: TGCGCCAGCAGCAGGTCTAGGGGTTTCCAAGAGACCCAGTACTTC.

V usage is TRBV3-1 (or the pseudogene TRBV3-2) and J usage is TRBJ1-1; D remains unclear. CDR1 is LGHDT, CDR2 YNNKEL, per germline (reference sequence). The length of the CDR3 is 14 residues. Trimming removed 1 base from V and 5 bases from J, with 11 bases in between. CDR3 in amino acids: CASSQGGSGTEAFF. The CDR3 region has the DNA TGTGCCAGCAGCCAAGGAGGGTCGGGGACTGAAGCTTTCTTT.

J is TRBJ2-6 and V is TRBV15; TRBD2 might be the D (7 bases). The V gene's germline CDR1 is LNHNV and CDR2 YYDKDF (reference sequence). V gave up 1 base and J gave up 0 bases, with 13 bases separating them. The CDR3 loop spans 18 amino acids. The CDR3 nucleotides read TGTGCCACCAGCAGAGGAGGGGGGGAGCGCTCTGGGGCCAACGTCCTGACTTTC. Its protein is CATSRGGGERSGANVLTF.

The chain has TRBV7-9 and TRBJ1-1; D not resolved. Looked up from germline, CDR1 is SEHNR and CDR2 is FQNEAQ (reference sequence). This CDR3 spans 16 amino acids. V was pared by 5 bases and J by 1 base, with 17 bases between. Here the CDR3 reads CASSPTGLQPNTEAFF. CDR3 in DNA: TGTGCCAGCAGCCCTACCGGGCTACAGCCGAACACTGAAGCTTTCTTT.

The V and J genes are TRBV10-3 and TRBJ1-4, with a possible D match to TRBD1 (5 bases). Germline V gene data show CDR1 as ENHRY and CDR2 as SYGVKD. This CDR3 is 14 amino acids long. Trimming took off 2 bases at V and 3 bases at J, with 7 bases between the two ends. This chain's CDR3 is CAISEGDPNEKLFF. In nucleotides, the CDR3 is TGTGCCATCAGTGAGGGGGACCCTAATGAAAAACTGTTTTTT.

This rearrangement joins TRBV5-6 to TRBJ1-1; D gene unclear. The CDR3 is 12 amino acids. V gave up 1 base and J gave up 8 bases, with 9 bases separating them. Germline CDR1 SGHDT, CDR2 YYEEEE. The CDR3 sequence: CASSLRASEAFF. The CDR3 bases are TGTGCCAGCAGCTTGAGGGCCAGCGAAGCTTTCTTT.

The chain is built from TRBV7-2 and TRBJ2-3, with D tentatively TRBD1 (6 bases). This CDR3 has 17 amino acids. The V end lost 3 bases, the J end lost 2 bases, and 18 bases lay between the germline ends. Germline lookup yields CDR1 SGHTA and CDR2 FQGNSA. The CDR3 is CASSFPQLTGDTDTQYF. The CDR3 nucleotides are TGTGCCAGCAGCTTCCCTCAATTGACAGGCGACACAGATACGCAGTATTTT.